This T cell receptor beta chain was observed in a study of T cell repertoires in cytomegalovirus infection. Study at large: Public TCR beta signatures provided an indication of both CMV infection and a matching HLA type.

TCRdb re-derived calls from the reads in MiXCR, one entry per CDR3 protein. This table has 450,000 to 650,000 distinct CDR3 sequences, approximately 40% appearing once. To note about this clonotype: What it recognizes is unknown.

V was clipped by 5 bases and J by 2 bases, with 18 bases between them. The CDR3 is 17 residues long. Looked up from germline, CDR1 is MNHNS and CDR2 is SASEGT. The source was cultured PBMCs, collected from culture after CMV antigen stimulation. The sequence was obtained from a human donor in good health (CMV status not recorded). Some clones in this sample may be carry-over from other donors' samples. The gene calls are TRBV6-1 and TRBJ2-2; possibly TRBD2 for D (7 bases). The CDR3 nucleotides are TGTGCCAGCAGTTATCGTCGGGGGGCTTTTAACACCGGGGAGCTGTTTTTT. It specifies CASSYRRGAFNTGELFF.